This T cell receptor (beta chain) appears in the sequencing data of a study of blood T cell repertoires in COVID-19. Background on the study: Both acute and convalescent COVID-19 samples were obtained from the United States, Italy and Spain. The cDNA or gDNA used as material had been derived from T cells, B-cell-depleted T cells, or PBMCs.

In the original workflow: Amplification of reference gene primers was used by the study to estimate nucleated cell counts. The assay was immunoSEQ multiplex PCR, and TCRdb's table has in-frame clones only and misses some. V, J and clone size are taken as reported in that table, and D and trimming were inferred from the DNA itself. The sample carries about 190,000 clones, 88% recorded once. V was pared by 0 bases and J by 4 bases, with 15 bases between. CDR3 size: 16 residues. Germline lookup yields CDR1 LGHNT and CDR2 FRNRAP. This chain links TRBV12-5 with TRBJ2-5, with D hard to call. The sequenced material came from peripheral blood. The clonotype was recovered from a man between 35 and 55 years old with active or convalescent COVID-19. CDR3 nucleotides: TGTGCTAGTGGTTTGGTACGGCCAAGAGGTGGAGAGACCCAGTACTTC. This translates into CASGLVRPRGGETQYF.